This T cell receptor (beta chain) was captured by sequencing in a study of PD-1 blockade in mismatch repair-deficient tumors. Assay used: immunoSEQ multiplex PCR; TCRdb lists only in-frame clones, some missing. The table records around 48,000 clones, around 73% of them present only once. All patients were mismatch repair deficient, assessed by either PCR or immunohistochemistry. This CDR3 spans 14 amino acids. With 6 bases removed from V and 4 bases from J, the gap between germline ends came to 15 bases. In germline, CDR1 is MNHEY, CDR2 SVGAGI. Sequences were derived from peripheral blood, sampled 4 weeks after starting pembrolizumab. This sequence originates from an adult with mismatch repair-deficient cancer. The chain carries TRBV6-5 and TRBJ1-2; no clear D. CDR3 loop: CASSPASWSYGYTF. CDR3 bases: TGTGCCAGCAGCCCTGCTAGTTGGTCCTATGGCTACACCTTC.